These 15 T cell receptor beta chains share one sample of origin, sequenced in a study of blood T cell repertoires in COVID-19. Generated by immunoSEQ multiplex PCR, the TCRdb table keeps only in-frame clones and is missing some. Among about 47,000 clones listed, 55% to 70% were seen once. The source material was peripheral blood. Receptor source: a woman aged 70-85 years with acute or convalescent COVID-19.

This clone was detected only once. This chain links TRBV28 with TRBJ1-3, with TRBD1 identical over 8 bases. Trimming removed 4 bases from V and 2 bases from J; junction bases left unmatched: 4. This CDR3 is 15 amino acids long. The germline gives CDR1 MDHEN, CDR2 SYDVKM. The CDR3 DNA sequence: TGTGCCAGCAGTTCCCGGACAGGGCCTGGAAACACCATATATTTT. This encodes CASSSRTGPGNTIYF.

This clone was recorded only once. The chain combines TRBV9 with TRBJ2-3; 9 nucleotides agree with TRBD2. J lost 3 bases, V lost 3 bases, and 8 bases had no gene match. Germline CDR1 SGDLS, CDR2 YYNGEE. This CDR3 spans 16 amino acids. This CDR3 reads CASSALAGHYTDTQYF. The DNA of the CDR3 is TGTGCCAGCAGCGCCCTAGCGGGGCATTATACAGATACGCAGTATTTT.

The genes are TRBV6-4 and TRBJ2-1; TRBD2 aligns across 8 bases. This CDR3 spans 14 amino acids. CDR1 is MRHNA, CDR2 SNTAGT, per germline. V was pared by 5 bases and J by 6 bases, with 6 bases of the junction left unmatched. The CDR3 reads CASSPSGGINEQFF. CDR3 bases: TGTGCCAGCAGTCCAAGCGGGGGAATCAATGAGCAGTTCTTC.

The chain joins TRBV18 to TRBJ2-3; 8 nucleotides line up with TRBD1. CDR1 and CDR2 (germline): KGHSH, LQKENI. V was pared by 5 bases and J by 4 bases, with 2 bases of the junction left unmatched. There are 13 residues in the CDR3. CDR3 DNA: TGTGCCAGCTCAGGACAGGGTCCAGATACGCAGTATTTT. It codes for CASSGQGPDTQYF.

The chain recombines TRBV6-1 with TRBJ2-7, with TRBD1 matching over 10 bases. Trimming removed 1 base from V and 4 bases from J; junction bases left unmatched: 1. The V gene's germline CDR1 is MNHNS and CDR2 SASEGT. The CDR3 is made up of 14 amino acids. The CDR3 bases are TGTGCCAGCAGTGAAGGGACAGGGGGGTACGAGCAGTACTTC. Its protein product is CASSEGTGGYEQYF.

The J gene is TRBJ2-5, the V gene TRBV5-8; 8 nucleotides align to TRBD1. The junction had 10 bases not matched to a gene; V was cut back by 4 bases and J by 2 bases. Germline CDR1 is SGHTS and CDR2 is YDEGEE. The CDR3 totals 16 residues. The CDR3 sequence is CASSPYRTGRQETQYF. As DNA, the CDR3 is TGTGCCAGCAGCCCCTACCGGACAGGGAGACAAGAGACCCAGTACTTC.

V usage is TRBV9 and J usage is TRBJ2-1, with D perhaps matching TRBD2 (6 bases). Germline V gene lookup returns CDR1 SGDLS and CDR2 YYNGEE. The CDR3 has 13 residues. V lost 2 bases and J 8 bases, leaving 11 bases between the germline ends. CDR3 sequence (DNA): TGTGCCAGCAGCGTGACCGGGAGAGATGAGCAGTTCTTC. This translates into CASSVTGRDEQFF. Variable domain in full (rest from reference TRBV9 and TRBJ2-1): DSGVTQTPKHLITATGQRVTLRCSPRSGDLSVYWYQQSLDQGLQFLIQYYNGEERAKGNILERFSAQQFPDLHSELNLSSLELGDSALYFCASSVTGRDEQFFGPGTRLTVL.

The chain has TRBV2 and TRBJ1-2; a possible D gene is TRBD1 (5 bases). The CDR3 loop spans 15 amino acids. CDR1 is SNHLY, CDR2 FYNNEI, per germline. Deletions cut 6 bases from V and 0 bases from J, with 14 bases between. The CDR3 sequence is CASSEGLQANYGYTF. CDR3 sequence (DNA): TGTGCCAGCAGCGAGGGACTCCAAGCTAACTATGGCTACACCTTC.

V gene TRBV2 combines with J gene TRBJ2-1; maybe TRBD2 (5 bases). CDR1 is SNHLY and CDR2 is FYNNEI in the germline V gene. This CDR3 contains 14 residues. V was clipped by 7 bases and J by 4 bases, with 14 bases between them. DNA for the CDR3: TGTGCCAGCATCCGGACTGAAGTTTACAATGAGCAGTTCTTC. Amino acids: CASIRTEVYNEQFF.

This clone was detected only once. This rearrangement joins TRBV6-6 to TRBJ2-1; TRBD2 is a possible D gene (6 bases). CDR1 is MNHNY, CDR2 SVGAGI, per germline (reference sequence). The V end was cut by 7 bases, the J end by 6 bases, with 13 bases between. The CDR3 sequence is 13 residues long. CDR3 DNA sequence: TGTGCCAGCACGAAGGGACTGGGCAATGAGCAGTTCTTC. Amino acid sequence: CASTKGLGNEQFF.

The chain joins TRBV27 to TRBJ2-7, with 7 bases matching TRBD2. V lost 3 bases, J lost 5 bases, and 7 bases stayed unmatched. CDR1 and CDR2 from the germline V gene are MNHEY and SMNVEV (reference sequence). The CDR3 has 14 amino acids. The CDR3 loop is CASSFLGEGDEQYF. In nucleotides, the CDR3 is TGTGCCAGCAGTTTTCTAGGGGAGGGAGACGAGCAGTACTTC.

By share of the sample, this clone is medium-sized. The gene calls are TRBV11-2 and TRBJ2-1, with 7 bases that match TRBD2. Germline loops: CDR1 SGHAT, CDR2 FQNNGV. With 2 bases clipped from V and 8 bases from J, the junction kept 15 bases outside the gene matches. The CDR3 extends over 17 amino acids. CDR3 nucleotides: TGTGCCAGCAGCTTAACGGGGATACGGCGGGAGAGCGATGAGCAGTTCTTC. The encoded protein is CASSLTGIRRESDEQFF.

This clone was detected only a few times. The chain employs TRBV19 and TRBJ1-2, with 8 bases identical to TRBD1. There are 13 residues in the CDR3. Germline CDR1 reads LNHDA; CDR2 reads SQIVND (reference sequence). V shed 6 bases, J shed 6 bases, and the junction held 6 bases outside the gene matches. In DNA, the CDR3 is TGTGCCAGTAGAACAGGGGGAAGGGATGGCTACACCTTC. This sequence encodes CASRTGGRDGYTF.

This clone was picked up a small number of times. This chain uses TRBV28 with TRBJ1-5; D perhaps matches TRBD1 (5 bases). The CDR3 has 15 amino acids. From germline, CDR1 is MDHEN and CDR2 SYDVKM. V was clipped by 8 bases and J by 1 base, with 15 bases between them. The CDR3 coding sequence is TGTGCCAGCGTGTTAGGGGCAGGCAGCAATCAGCCCCAGCATTTT. Translation: CASVLGAGSNQPQHF.

This clone was counted once. This rearrangement joins TRBV10-3 to TRBJ1-3, with TRBD1 as a possible D gene (5 bases). Between the trimmed V and J ends, which lost 6 bases and 0 bases, there was a span of 15 bases. CDR3 size: 16 residues. Germline V lookup: CDR1 ENHRY, CDR2 SYGVKD. CDR3 coding DNA: TGTGCCATCAGCCTACGGGACTTAGGCTCTGGAAACACCATATATTTT. It specifies CAISLRDLGSGNTIYF.